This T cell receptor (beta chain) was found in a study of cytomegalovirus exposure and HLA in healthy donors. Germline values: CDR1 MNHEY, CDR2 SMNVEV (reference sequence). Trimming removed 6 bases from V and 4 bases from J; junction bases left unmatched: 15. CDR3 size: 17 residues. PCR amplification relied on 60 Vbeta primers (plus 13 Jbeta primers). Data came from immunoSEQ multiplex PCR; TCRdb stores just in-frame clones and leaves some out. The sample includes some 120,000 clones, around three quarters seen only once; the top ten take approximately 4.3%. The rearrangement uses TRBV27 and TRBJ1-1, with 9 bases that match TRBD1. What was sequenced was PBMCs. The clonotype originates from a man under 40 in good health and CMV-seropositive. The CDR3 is CASSPPPGTGTGTEAFF. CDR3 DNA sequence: TGTGCCAGCAGCCCGCCCCCCGGGACAGGGACGGGCACTGAAGCTTTCTTT.